These T cell receptor beta chains were read from a single sample in a study of T-cell memory formation after mild COVID-19. TCRdb re-called the 5' RACE reads through MiXCR, storing one row per CDR3 protein. The sample comprises hundreds of thousands of distinct CDR3 sequences, roughly 21% of which are singletons, and 7.5% to 9.5% rests with the top ten. The sequenced material came from PBMCs or a T cell subset sorted from them (not recorded which). All receptors derive from an adult woman who had mild COVID-19 (a few samples of this study predate the infection). Cell type and time point are not known. Both conserved end residues are part of each CDR3.

J: TRBJ2-7
V: TRBV7-9
CDR3: CASSSIGGASYEQYF

J: TRBJ2-3
V: TRBV29-1
CDR3: CSVVGRGLDTQYF

J: TRBJ2-1
V: TRBV7-8
CDR3: CASSRIDRVDEQFF

J: TRBJ2-7
V: TRBV7-2
CDR3: CASSLAGLTYEQYF

J: TRBJ1-1
V: TRBV7-9
CDR3: CASDWTGNTEAFF

J: TRBJ2-7
V: TRBV7-6
CDR3: CASSATGQVYEQYF

J: TRBJ1-1
V: TRBV29-1
CDR3: CSVVQQGSPPTEAFF

J: TRBJ1-1
V: TRBV9
CDR3: CASSPKDRNTEAFF

J: TRBJ2-1
V: TRBV10-3
CDR3: CATLDERYNEQFF

J: TRBJ2-7
V: TRBV5-4
CDR3: CASSLPSGYEQYF

J: TRBJ1-3
V: TRBV29-1
CDR3: CSVTEGGNTIYF

J: TRBJ1-2
V: TRBV5-1
CDR3: CASSLGRDGYNYGYTF

J: TRBJ2-1
V: TRBV12-3/TRBV12-4
CDR3: CASSPTRNEQFF

J: TRBJ2-7
V: TRBV9
CDR3: CASSASGGALLEQYF

J: TRBJ2-3
V: TRBV12-3/TRBV12-4
CDR3: CASSFSTGHTDTQYF

J: TRBJ2-6
V: TRBV27
CDR3: CASSPRSGANVLTF

J: TRBJ2-7
V: TRBV2
CDR3: CASSRGGDRAYEQYF

J: TRBJ1-3
V: TRBV29-1
CDR3: CSVEGHPTSGNTIYF